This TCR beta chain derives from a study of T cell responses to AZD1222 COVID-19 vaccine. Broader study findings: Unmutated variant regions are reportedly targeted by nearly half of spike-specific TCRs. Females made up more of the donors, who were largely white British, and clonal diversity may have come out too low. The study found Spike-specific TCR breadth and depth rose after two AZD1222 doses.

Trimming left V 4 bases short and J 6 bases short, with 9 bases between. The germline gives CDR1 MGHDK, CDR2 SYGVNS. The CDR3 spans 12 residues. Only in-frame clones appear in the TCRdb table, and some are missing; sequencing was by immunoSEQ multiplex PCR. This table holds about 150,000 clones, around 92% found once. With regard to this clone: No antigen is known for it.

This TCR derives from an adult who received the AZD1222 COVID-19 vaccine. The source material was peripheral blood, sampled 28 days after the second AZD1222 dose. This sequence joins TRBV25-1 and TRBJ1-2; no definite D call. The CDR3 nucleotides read TGTGCCAGCAGTGCAGAGTACGATGGCTACACCTTC. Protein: CASSAEYDGYTF.